These T cell receptor beta chains were read from a single sample in a study of blood T cell repertoires in COVID-19. Profiling relied on immunoSEQ multiplex PCR, and the TCRdb table lists in-frame clones only, not all of them. The top ten hold about 3.5% of the sample, which has about 350,000 clones, under 95% seen once. Source material: peripheral blood. The receptors stem from a woman between 18 and 29 years old who had recovered from COVID-19. Both conserved end residues are part of each CDR3. D genes are given only for firm matches. Not every row has a clone size; where given, it reads once, few, many or a size class.

J	V	D	size	length	DNA	CDR3
TRBJ1-4	TRBV9	TRBD1	NA	14	TGTGCCAGCAGCCTCGGGGACAGCAATGAAAAACTGTTTTTT	CASSLGDSNEKLFF
TRBJ1-6	TRBV11-3	NA	NA	14	TGTGCCAGCAGCTTTCAGGGTTCAAATTCACCCCTCCACTTT	CASSFQGSNSPLHF
TRBJ2-5	TRBV12-3/TRBV12-4	NA	NA	13	TGTGCCAGCAGCCCGGTTGGAGGGGAGACCCAGTACTTC	CASSPVGGETQYF
TRBJ2-1	TRBV7-8	TRBD2	NA	16	TGTGCCAGCAGCTTACTCACTAGCGGGTTAAACAATGAGCAGTTCTTC	CASSLLTSGLNNEQFF
TRBJ2-2	TRBV7-7	TRBD1	NA	16	TGTGCCAGCAGGGGCGACCCGACAGGGAATACCGGGGAGCTGTTTTTT	CASRGDPTGNTGELFF
TRBJ1-1	TRBV19	NA	NA	14	TGTGCCAGTAGTATAGGCAGGGGAAACACTGAAGCTTTCTTT	CASSIGRGNTEAFF
TRBJ2-5	TRBV5-1	TRBD2	NA	14	TGCGCCAGTCACCTTGGAGCGGGGGAAGAGACCCAGTACTTC	CASHLGAGEETQYF
TRBJ1-2	TRBV7-2	NA	NA	13	TGTGCCAGCAGCTTAGCAGGGAGAAATGGCTACACCTTC	CASSLAGRNGYTF
TRBJ2-1	TRBV6-5	TRBD1	NA	15	TGTGCCAGCAGTTACGGGGACAGCTCCTACAATGAGCAGTTCTTC	CASSYGDSSYNEQFF
TRBJ2-3	TRBV7-2	TRBD2	NA	15	TGTGCCAGCACCTCGACTAGCGGGATACTAGATACGCAGTATTTT	CASTSTSGILDTQYF
TRBJ1-6	TRBV11-2	NA	NA	15	TGTGCCAGCAGCCCCCACCCGCAGGGAAGCTCACCCCTCCACTTT	CASSPHPQGSSPLHF
TRBJ1-4	TRBV7-9	TRBD1	NA	17	TGTGCCAGCAGCCCCCCCAGAACAGGGGCAATTAATGAAAAACTGTTTTTT	CASSPPRTGAINEKLFF
TRBJ1-2	TRBV19	NA	few	18	TGTGCCAGTAGTATTCCCCCCAGTTGGGCAGGGAAGGGCTATGGCTACACCTTC	CASSIPPSWAGKGYGYTF
TRBJ2-3	TRBV5-5	NA	NA	14	TGTGCCAGCAGCTTGGCTAGCGACACAGATACGCAGTATTTT	CASSLASDTDTQYF
TRBJ2-3	TRBV6-2/TRBV6-3	TRBD2	NA	17	TGTGCCAGCAGTTACTCGAGTACTGGGACTAGACCAAGTACGCAGTATTTT	CASSYSSTGTRPSTQYF
TRBJ1-1	TRBV4-1	NA	NA	16	TGCGCCAGCAGCCGACAAGGACCACCGGGACAAGCTGAAGCTTTCTTT	CASSRQGPPGQAEAFF
TRBJ1-5	TRBV3-1/TRBV3-2	TRBD1	NA	14	TGTGCCAGCAGCTATCCGGGACAGGGTCAGCCCCAGCATTTT	CASSYPGQGQPQHF
TRBJ1-2	TRBV29-1	NA	NA	15	TGCAGCGTTGAAGATGCGGATACGTACCCCTATGGCTACACCTTC	CSVEDADTYPYGYTF
TRBJ2-2	TRBV4-3	TRBD1	NA	14	TGCGCCAGCAGCCCTGACAGGGTCTCCGGGGAGCTGTTTTTT	CASSPDRVSGELFF
TRBJ1-1	TRBV7-9	NA	NA	15	TGTGCCAGCAGCTTAGGGTCCCCCACTAGGAGTGAAGCTTTCTTT	CASSLGSPTRSEAFF
TRBJ1-2	TRBV6-1	NA	NA	13	TGTGCCAGCAGCCCCGACAGAAATTATGGCTACACCTTC	CASSPDRNYGYTF
TRBJ2-2	TRBV15	TRBD1	NA	15	TGTGCCACCAGCAGAGGGACAGGTGGGGCCGGGGAGCTGTTTTTT	CATSRGTGGAGELFF
TRBJ2-5	TRBV5-1	TRBD2	NA	15	TGCGCCAGCAGCTTTACTAGCGCGAGAGGAGAGACCCAGTACTTC	CASSFTSARGETQYF
TRBJ1-1	TRBV5-5	NA	once	12	TGTGCCAGCAGGGCCACGGGGGCTGAAGCTTTCTTT	CASRATGAEAFF
TRBJ2-1	TRBV6-2/TRBV6-3	TRBD2	NA	15	TGTGCCAGCAGCCCAGGGAGCGGGAGAGTCTATGAGCAGTTCTTC	CASSPGSGRVYEQFF
TRBJ2-3	TRBV7-8	NA	NA	13	TGTGCCAGCACGTGGGGCAGCACAGATACGCAGTATTTT	CASTWGSTDTQYF
TRBJ2-3	TRBV30	TRBD2	NA	15	TGTGCCTGGAGTGTACCCCGGGAGGGGGCAGATACGCAGTATTTT	CAWSVPREGADTQYF
TRBJ2-6	TRBV4-3	NA	NA	14	TGCGCCAGCAGCTCAGTCTCTGGGGCCAACGTCCTGACTTTC	CASSSVSGANVLTF
TRBJ1-1	TRBV19	NA	NA	13	TGTGCCAGTAGTATCTTAGTGAGCACTGAAGCTTTCTTT	CASSILVSTEAFF
TRBJ2-4	TRBV29-1	NA	NA	14	TGCAGCGTTGACTTGGGCAGGGAGGAAAACATTCAGTACTTC	CSVDLGREENIQYF
TRBJ1-2	TRBV2	NA	NA	11	TGTGCCAGCAGAGAGGCCTATGGCTACACCTTC	CASREAYGYTF
TRBJ1-1	TRBV5-3	TRBD1	NA	16	TGTGCCAGAAGCTTGGCCAGGGGGGTGATGAACACTGAAGCTTTCTTT	CARSLARGVMNTEAFF
TRBJ2-3	TRBV6-5	NA	NA	14	TGTGCCAGCAGAACAGGGATTAGCACAGATACGCAGTATTTT	CASRTGISTDTQYF
TRBJ1-1	TRBV20-1	TRBD1	NA	11	TGCAGTGCTACCGAGGGGGCACGGGCTTTCTTT	CSATEGARAFF
TRBJ1-6	TRBV5-3	NA	NA	18	TGTGCCACAAGAAGAAGGCTGGACAGAAGTCTTCTTCCTTCACCCCTCCACTTT	CATRRRLDRSLLPSPLHF
TRBJ2-1	TRBV11-3	TRBD2	NA	16	TGTGCCAGCAGCTCCAGGGATAGCGGGAATTACAATGAGCAGTTCTTC	CASSSRDSGNYNEQFF
TRBJ2-1	TRBV5-1	TRBD2	NA	17	TGCGCCAGCAGGGCGGCGGGGACTAGCGGCTCCTACAATGAGCAGTTCTTC	CASRAAGTSGSYNEQFF
TRBJ2-5	TRBV18	TRBD2	NA	15	TGTGCCAGCTCACCATATAGCGGGGAGCCCGGGACCCAGTACTTC	CASSPYSGEPGTQYF
TRBJ1-2	TRBV14	NA	NA	16	TGTGCCAGCAGCCAAGAAATGGGGAGTGGTCTCGGGGGCTACACCTTC	CASSQEMGSGLGGYTF
TRBJ2-3	TRBV19	NA	NA	12	TGTGCCAGTAGTACTAGCACAGATACGCAGTATTTT	CASSTSTDTQYF
TRBJ2-1	TRBV10-1	NA	NA	13	TGCGCCAGCAGCAGGAGGACAGTCAATGAGCAGTTCTTC	CASSRRTVNEQFF
TRBJ1-1	TRBV5-4	TRBD1	NA	14	TGTGCCAGCAGGGGACAGGGGGGGAACACTGAAGCTTTCTTT	CASRGQGGNTEAFF
TRBJ1-2	TRBV7-8	TRBD1	NA	16	TGTGCCAGCAGCTTAGCGGGACAGGGAGCCGCCGACGGCTACACCTTC	CASSLAGQGAADGYTF
TRBJ2-3	TRBV4-1	NA	NA	14	TGCGCCAGCAGCCTTCACACGATCACAGATACGCAGTATTTT	CASSLHTITDTQYF
TRBJ1-1	TRBV27	NA	NA	14	TGTGCCAGCAGTCCCCGGAGGCAGGACGCTGAAGCTTTCTTT	CASSPRRQDAEAFF
TRBJ2-5	TRBV19	NA	NA	15	TGTGCCAGTGGACATTTCCAGGCGAAACAAGAGACCCAGTACTTC	CASGHFQAKQETQYF
TRBJ2-3	TRBV5-4	NA	NA	14	TGTGCCAGCAGGATTGCGGGAATCACAGATACGCAGTATTTT	CASRIAGITDTQYF
TRBJ2-1	TRBV6-6	NA	once	14	TGTGCCAGCAGTGCTAGGGACACCTCGGATGAGCAGTTCTTC	CASSARDTSDEQFF
TRBJ2-2	TRBV4-1	NA	NA	16	TGCGCCAGCAGCCAAGTGGGCCTACCCAACACCGGGGAGCTGTTTTTT	CASSQVGLPNTGELFF
TRBJ1-5	TRBV5-4	NA	NA	15	TGTGCCAGCAGCTTGGATTGGGCTGTCAATCAGCCCCAGCATTTT	CASSLDWAVNQPQHF
TRBJ2-5	TRBV5-4	TRBD2	NA	16	TGTGCCAGCAGCCGGGGGGGGGTGAGATCGGGAGAGACCCAGTACTTC	CASSRGGVRSGETQYF
TRBJ1-4	TRBV9	NA	NA	14	TGTGCCAGCAGCGAAGGGGCGGCTAATGAAAAACTGTTTTTT	CASSEGAANEKLFF
TRBJ1-4	TRBV3-1/TRBV3-2	TRBD1	once	18	TGTGCCAGCAGCCAAGCGGCGGACAGGGGGAATCCTAATGAAAAACTGTTTTTT	CASSQAADRGNPNEKLFF
TRBJ1-5	TRBV6-5	TRBD1	NA	13	TGTGCCAGCTCAGGGGGAGTTTATCAGCCCCAGCATTTT	CASSGGVYQPQHF
TRBJ2-3	TRBV5-1	TRBD2	NA	18	TGCGCCAGCAGCAGCGGGACTAGCGGGAGCATTAGCACAGATACGCAGTATTTT	CASSSGTSGSISTDTQYF
TRBJ1-2	TRBV19	NA	NA	15	TGTGCCAGTAGTTCTAAAAGTACCACTAACTATGGCTACACCTTC	CASSSKSTTNYGYTF
TRBJ2-1	TRBV29-1	TRBD2	NA	16	TGCAGCGCTACCCTACTAGCGGGAGAATTCTACAATGAGCAGTTCTTC	CSATLLAGEFYNEQFF
TRBJ1-2	TRBV10-3	NA	NA	14	TGTGCCATCAGTGAGCTCGACAGGACCAGTGGCTACACCTTC	CAISELDRTSGYTF
TRBJ2-1	TRBV28	TRBD2	NA	16	TGTGCCAGCAGTTTATTAACTAGCGGGAGCCTCAATGAGCAGTTCTTC	CASSLLTSGSLNEQFF
TRBJ1-5	TRBV7-9	NA	NA	14	TGTGCCAGCAGCTTAGGGGGGCGCAATCAGCCCCAGCATTTT	CASSLGGRNQPQHF